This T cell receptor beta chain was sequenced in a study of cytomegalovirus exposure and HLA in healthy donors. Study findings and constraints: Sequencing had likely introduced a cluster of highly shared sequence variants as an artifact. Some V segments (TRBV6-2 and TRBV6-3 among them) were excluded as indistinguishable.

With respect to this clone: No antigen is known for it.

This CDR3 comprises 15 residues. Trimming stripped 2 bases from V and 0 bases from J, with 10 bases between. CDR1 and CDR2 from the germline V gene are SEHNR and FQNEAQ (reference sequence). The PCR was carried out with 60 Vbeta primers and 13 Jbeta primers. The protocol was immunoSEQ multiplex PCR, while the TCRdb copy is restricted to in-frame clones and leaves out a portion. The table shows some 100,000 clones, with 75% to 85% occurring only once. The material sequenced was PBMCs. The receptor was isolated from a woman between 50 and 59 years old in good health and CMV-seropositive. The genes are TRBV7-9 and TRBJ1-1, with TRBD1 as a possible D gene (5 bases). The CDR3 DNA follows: TGTGCCAGCAGCTTAATGCAGGGAATGAACACTGAAGCTTTCTTT. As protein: CASSLMQGMNTEAFF.